This T cell receptor beta chain was obtained from a study of cytomegalovirus exposure and HLA in healthy donors. Concerning this clone itself: Its target is unknown. Relative to the germline gene, one junction end is altered; a read error may explain this.

This CDR3 region has 12 residues. Germline CDR1 and CDR2: SQVTM and ANQGSEA. Findings and limits, study-wide: Accurate HLA-A and HLA-B prediction from TCR beta sequences was reported for most subjects.

PCR amplification relied on 60 Vbeta primers (plus 13 Jbeta primers). Sequenced by immunoSEQ multiplex PCR; TCRdb stores in-frame clones only, minus some. The sample has around 130,000 clones; just under 80% are singletons. The gene calls are TRBV29-1 and TRBJ2-5; 11 bases match TRBD1. The sequence came from a man younger than 40 in good health and CMV-seronegative. The sequenced sample was PBMCs. The DNA of the CDR3 is TGCAGCGTAGGGACAGGGGGAGAGCCCCAGTACTTC. Amino acid sequence: CSVGTGGEPQYF.